One sample yielded the 20 T cell receptor beta chains listed below, sequenced in a study of T cells in Graves' hyperthyroidism and ophthalmopathy. Using RNA transcripts as the source, TCR beta CDR3 regions were amplified. When the TCR CDR3 underwent first-round RT-PCR, the HTBI primer set was used. Using its own MiXCR run on the multiplex PCR reads, TCRdb lists one record per CDR3 protein. Of 390,000 or so distinct CDR3 sequences in the sample, 14% to 15% are singletons; the top ten hold about 13%. Specimen: blood. The source is a man between 18 and 35 years old with Graves' ophthalmopathy.

Written as DNA, the CDR3 is TGTGCCAGCAAACCTAGCGGGGGGCCTGATGAGCAGTTCTTC. Protein: CASKPSGGPDEQFF. This chain links TRBV7-9 with TRBJ2-1, with 11 bases identical to TRBD2. V gave up 7 bases and J gave up 8 bases; unmatched junction bases: 7. Germline V lookup: CDR1 SEHNR, CDR2 FQNEAQ (reference sequence). This CDR3 is 14 amino acids long.

This clonotype was detected many times. V is TRBV13 and J is TRBJ2-1, with TRBD2 identical over 9 bases. V lost 2 bases and J lost 10; bases outside the gene matches: 9. The CDR3 sequence is 15 residues long. Germline-derived CDR1 and CDR2 are PRHDT and FYEKMQ (reference sequence). The CDR3 loop is CASSLNLAAGGEQFF. In DNA form, the CDR3 reads TGTGCCAGCAGCTTAAACCTGGCCGCGGGGGGGGAGCAGTTCTTC.

The chain uses TRBV3-1 and TRBJ2-7; 10 bases are shared with TRBD1. The V gene's germline CDR1 is LGHDT and CDR2 YNNKEL (reference sequence). The CDR3 contains 14 residues. Trimming at V came to 5 bases and at J to 8 bases, leaving 9 bases not matched to a gene. Written as DNA, the CDR3 is TGTGCCAGCAGCGCCACCGGGACAGGGGTCAAGCAGTACTTC. It is translated as CASSATGTGVKQYF.

The rearrangement joins TRBV4-1 to TRBJ2-7, with 8 bases that match TRBD1. The CDR3 totals 16 residues. The J segment lost 6 bases and the V segment lost 5 bases, leaving 15 bases of the junction unmatched. Germline CDR1 is MGHRA and CDR2 is YSYEKL. CDR3 bases: TGCGCCAGCAGCGAATGGGCAGGGGGCGGGATGGGCGAGCAGTACTTC. This encodes CASSEWAGGGMGEQYF.

At least ten counts were recorded for this clonotype. The rearrangement links TRBV20-1 to TRBJ2-1; TRBD2 agrees at 11 bases. The V gene end was trimmed by 6 bases and the J gene end by 10 bases; junction bases not matched to a gene: 20. The germline V gene has CDR1 DFQATT and CDR2 SNEGSKA (reference sequence). The CDR3 covers 17 residues. CDR3 residues: CSAIVGLAGGRWGEQFF. The CDR3 bases are TGCAGTGCCATCGTGGGGCTAGCGGGAGGCCGATGGGGGGAGCAGTTCTTC.

This clonotype was seen more than once but under ten times. The genes are TRBV6-5 and TRBJ1-6; D is possibly TRBD1 (6 bases). Between the trimmed V and J ends, which lost 4 bases and 5 bases, there was a span of 9 bases. The CDR3 consists of 14 residues. The germline CDR1 and CDR2 sequences are MNHEY and SVGAGI. CDR3 loop: CASSWRDNNSPLHF. The DNA of the CDR3 is TGTGCCAGCAGTTGGCGGGACAATAATTCACCCCTCCACTTT.

This clonotype was picked up many times. The chain combines TRBV30 with TRBJ2-5; D gene unclear. This CDR3 has 13 residues. Germline assignment: CDR1 GTSNPN and CDR2 SVGIG (reference sequence). V lost 0 bases and J lost 5, with 10 bases in between. This CDR3 reads CAWSVGRAETQYF. The CDR3 bases are TGTGCCTGGAGTGTCGGCCGGGCTGAGACCCAGTACTTC. Combining the CDR3 with reference TRBV30 and TRBJ2-5 gives the whole variable domain SQTIHQWPATLVQPVGSPLSLECTVEGTSNPNLYWYRQAAGRGLQLLFYSVGIGQISSEVPQNLSASRPQDRQFILSSKKLLLSDSGFYLCAWSVGRAETQYFGPGTRLLVL.

This clonotype was seen ten or more times. The V and J genes are TRBV27 and TRBJ2-7; 8 nucleotides agree with TRBD1. J gave up 0 bases and V 5 bases, and 12 bases lay outside the gene matches. Germline V gene sequence: CDR1 MNHEY, CDR2 SMNVEV (reference sequence). The CDR3 runs to 17 residues. The CDR3 DNA is TGTGCCAGCAGTAAGGGACAGGAGCTCACGAGCTCCTACGAGCAGTACTTC. Its translation: CASSKGQELTSSYEQYF.

This clonotype was picked up many times. The rearrangement uses TRBV28 and TRBJ1-2, with TRBD1 matching over 9 bases. Looked up from germline, CDR1 is MDHEN and CDR2 is SYDVKM. The CDR3 runs to 14 residues. Trimming removed 5 bases from V and 4 bases from J; junction bases left unmatched: 5. CDR3: CASSTGQGTYGYTF. DNA for the CDR3: TGTGCCAGCAGTACCGGACAGGGGACCTATGGCTACACCTTC.

The V call is TRBV5-1, the J call TRBJ2-7; tentative D call: TRBD2 (6 bases). CDR1 SGHRS and CDR2 YFSETQ come from the germline V gene. This CDR3 is 14 amino acids long. The V end was cut by 1 base, the J end by 4 bases, with 12 bases between. Written as DNA, the CDR3 is TGCGCCAGCAGCTTGATCGGGAGAACGTACGAGCAGTACTTC. Amino acids: CASSLIGRTYEQYF.

This clonotype was detected ten times or more. The chain employs TRBV14 and TRBJ2-1; no definite D call. Germline values: CDR1 SGHDN, CDR2 FVKESK. V lost 3 bases to trimming and J lost 7 bases, with 13 bases between them. The CDR3 has 14 residues. The CDR3 loop is CASSQRTRVNEQFF. In nucleotides, the CDR3 is TGTGCCAGCAGCCAGAGAACCCGGGTGAATGAGCAGTTCTTC.

This clonotype has a count of ten or more. The chain carries TRBV12-3 or TRBV12-4 and TRBJ2-6, with TRBD1 matching over 9 bases. V gave up 6 bases and J gave up 2 bases; unmatched junction bases: 5. This CDR3 comprises 16 residues. The CDR3 bases are TGTGCCAGCAGAGGGACAGGGCTTGCTGGGGCCAACGTCCTGACTTTC. Translation: CASRGTGLAGANVLTF.

This clonotype was picked up many times. The chain links TRBV7-2 to TRBJ2-3, with a weak D call TRBD2 (6 bases). Trimming took off 7 bases at V and 1 base at J, with 9 bases between the two ends. The germline V gene encodes CDR1 SGHTA and CDR2 FQGNSA. The CDR3 contains 13 residues. The CDR3: CASTPGGTDTQYF. DNA for the CDR3: TGTGCCAGCACCCCGGGGGGCACAGATACGCAGTATTTT.

This clonotype came up many times. The chain uses TRBV12-3 or TRBV12-4 and TRBJ2-5, with D hard to call. V lost 5 bases, J lost 2 bases, and 12 bases lay in between. The CDR3 loop spans 14 amino acids. CDR3 residues: CASSPPARQETQYF. CDR3 nucleotides: TGTGCCAGCAGTCCCCCCGCCAGGCAAGAGACCCAGTACTTC.

The rearrangement links TRBV28 to TRBJ1-6; D perhaps matches TRBD1 (5 bases). Germline CDR1 and CDR2: MDHEN and SYDVKM. V shed 8 bases and J shed 8 bases, with 16 bases lying between them. The CDR3 runs to 14 residues. CDR3 region: CASPKAREDSPLHF. The CDR3 bases are TGTGCCAGCCCTAAGGCCAGGGAAGATTCACCCCTCCACTTT. The variable domain in full, completed from reference TRBV28 and TRBJ1-6, reads DVKVTQSSRYLVKRTGEKVFLECVQDMDHENMFWYRQDPGLGLRLIYFSYDVKMKEKGDIPEGYSVSREKKERFSLILESASTNQTSMYLCASPKAREDSPLHFGNGTRLTVT.

At least ten counts were recorded for this clonotype. The chain couples TRBV3-1 to TRBJ2-7; D is uncertain. The ends were cut back, 3 bases at V and 3 bases at J, with 9 bases in the middle. Germline V gene lookup returns CDR1 LGHDT and CDR2 YNNKEL (reference sequence). This CDR3 has 13 amino acids. DNA of the CDR3: TGTGCCAGCAGCCAGCTGTCCCACTACGAGCAGTACTTC. Its translation: CASSQLSHYEQYF.

In the case of this clonotype: A much more abundant neighbour one base away suggests this may be a read error. The chain joins TRBV6-5 to TRBJ2-7; no clear D gene. Germline V gene data show CDR1 as MNHEY and CDR2 as SVGAGI. Deletions cut 0 bases from V and 2 bases from J, with 5 bases between. There are 13 residues in the CDR3. The CDR3 reads CASSYSLPYEQYF. CDR3 DNA sequence: TGTGCCAGCAGTTACTCGCTCCCCTACGAGCAGTACTTC.

The chain has TRBV4-1 and TRBJ2-3; 7 bases align to TRBD2. The CDR3 totals 18 residues. With V trimmed by 0 bases and J by 0 bases, 9 bases remained unmatched. Germline CDR1 MGHRA, CDR2 YSYEKL. The CDR3 nucleotides read TGCGCCAGCAGCCAAGAAAATAGCGGGCTCCTTAGCACAGATACGCAGTATTTT. Encoded protein: CASSQENSGLLSTDTQYF.

This clonotype came up many times. The V call is TRBV19, the J call TRBJ1-5; D unclear. Germline V lookup: CDR1 LNHDA, CDR2 SQIVND (reference sequence). This CDR3 has 15 amino acids. V lost 4 bases and J lost 7, with 17 bases in between. CDR3: CASSKAASLYQPQHF. Here the CDR3 DNA reads TGTGCCAGTAGTAAGGCAGCAAGTCTCTACCAGCCCCAGCATTTT.

This clonotype was observed many times. This chain links TRBV20-1 with TRBJ2-1; TRBD2 aligns across 7 bases. Trimming at V came to 4 bases and at J to 2 bases, leaving 2 bases not matched to a gene. Germline lookup yields CDR1 DFQATT and CDR2 SNEGSKA (reference sequence). This CDR3 has 13 amino acids. Here the CDR3 DNA reads TGCAGTGCTAAAAGCGGGGCCTACAATGAGCAGTTCTTC. It specifies CSAKSGAYNEQFF.